These 30 T cell receptor beta chains share one sample of origin, sequenced in a study of PD-L1 blockade in urothelial cancer. Here immunoSEQ multiplex PCR was the method, and the copy in TCRdb shows in-frame clones only, minus some. The sample consists of more than 90,000 clones, approximately 87% of them appearing once. As to time point: peripheral blood 6 weeks after treatment start. Sequences were derived from PBMCs, sampled around atezolizumab (anti-PD-L1) treatment. All receptors derive from a man aged 70 or older with urothelial cancer.

Note on this clone: This CDR3 is also generated by other DNA sequences in the sample. This rearrangement joins TRBV9 to TRBJ2-7, with 10 nucleotides matching TRBD1. The CDR3 is made up of 15 amino acids. Germline V gene data show CDR1 as SGDLS and CDR2 as YYNGEE. V lost 4 bases to trimming and J lost 1 base; unmatched junction nucleotides: 5. CDR3 loop: CASSLGQGGSYEQYF. The CDR3 DNA reads TGTGCCAGCAGCCTTGGACAGGGGGGATCCTACGAGCAGTACTTC.

This chain joins TRBV7-8 and TRBJ1-5, with D unresolved. Germline assignment: CDR1 SGHVS and CDR2 FQNEAQ. The CDR3 covers 14 residues. Trimming cost V 1 base and J 4 bases, with 8 bases left between them. CDR3 protein: CASSLGAGNQPQHF. Here the CDR3 DNA reads TGTGCCAGCAGCTTAGGGGCTGGGAATCAGCCCCAGCATTTT.

This chain joins TRBV19 and TRBJ1-2, with TRBD1 matching over 7 bases. The V gene's germline CDR1 is LNHDA and CDR2 SQIVND (reference sequence). With 3 bases clipped from V and 1 base from J, the junction kept 5 bases outside the gene matches. This CDR3 has 15 amino acids. For the CDR3, the DNA is TGTGCCAGTAGTATTGGGGCAGGGGGTAACTATGGCTACACCTTC. Residues: CASSIGAGGNYGYTF.

The rearrangement links TRBV4-1 to TRBJ1-1; a weak D match, TRBD1 (6 bases). The germline V and J ends were trimmed by 6 bases and 1 base, with 18 bases remaining between them. The CDR3 is 16 amino acids. Germline-derived CDR1 and CDR2 are MGHRA and YSYEKL. The CDR3 here is CASRRTEWGRNTEAFF. CDR3 coding DNA: TGCGCCAGCAGGAGGACCGAGTGGGGGCGGAACACTGAAGCTTTCTTT.

The chain is built from TRBV30 and TRBJ2-2; 13 nucleotides align to TRBD2. The CDR3 loop spans 16 amino acids. V lost 0 bases and J lost 4; bases outside the gene matches: 2. The germline gives CDR1 GTSNPN, CDR2 SVGIG (reference sequence). The CDR3 sequence is CAWSVGTSGTTGELFF. The CDR3 coding sequence is TGTGCCTGGAGTGTAGGGACTAGCGGGACCACCGGGGAGCTGTTTTTT.

This chain links TRBV15 with TRBJ2-2; no clear D. Germline CDR1 and CDR2: LNHNV and YYDKDF (reference sequence). The V end was cut by 0 bases, the J end by 8 bases, with 10 bases between. This CDR3 comprises 14 residues. For the CDR3, the DNA is TGTGCCACCAGCAGAGATGAGGAGTCAGGGGAGCTGTTTTTT. It translates to CATSRDEESGELFF.

This chain joins TRBV19 and TRBJ2-7; possibly TRBD1 for D (5 bases). Germline assignment: CDR1 LNHDA and CDR2 SQIVND (reference sequence). The CDR3 length is 13 residues. V was clipped by 6 bases and J by 3 bases, with 12 bases between them. The CDR3 loop reads CASSQTAYYEQYF. The CDR3 DNA reads TGTGCCAGTAGCCAGACAGCATACTACGAGCAGTACTTC.

The chain couples TRBV11-3 to TRBJ1-1; D gene uncertain. Germline V gene data show CDR1 as SGHNT and CDR2 as YENEEA. The V gene lost 0 bases and the J gene lost 0 bases, with 8 bases spanning the gap. This CDR3 contains 15 residues. CDR3 nucleotides: TGTGCCAGCAGCTTAGAAGCCTTGTTGAACACTGAAGCTTTCTTT. Translated, it gives CASSLEALLNTEAFF.

The rearrangement uses TRBV27 and TRBJ2-7, with 12 bases matching TRBD1. CDR1 is MNHEY, CDR2 SMNVEV, per germline (reference sequence). Trimming cost V 8 bases and J 3 bases; bases outside gene matches: 2. There are 13 residues in the CDR3. The CDR3 DNA is TGTGCCAGCGGGGACAGGGGGCTCTACGAGCAGTACTTC. It yields the protein CASGDRGLYEQYF.

The J gene is TRBJ2-1, the V gene TRBV5-1; 10 bases are a match to TRBD2. Germline V lookup: CDR1 SGHRS, CDR2 YFSETQ. The CDR3 is 16 amino acids. V shed 3 bases and J 5 bases; nucleotides not matched to a gene: 8. The CDR3 DNA reads TGCGCCAGCAGCTCGCAACTAGCGGGGCAGCACAATGAGCAGTTCTTC. Its protein is CASSSQLAGQHNEQFF.

The rearrangement links TRBV2 to TRBJ1-2; D perhaps matches TRBD1 (5 bases). The CDR3 totals 14 residues. Germline loops: CDR1 SNHLY, CDR2 FYNNEI. V dropped 5 bases and J dropped 3 bases, with 13 bases sitting between them. As DNA, the CDR3 is TGTGCCAGCAGTCCGGGGGAGGGACACTATGGCTACACCTTC. This gives the protein CASSPGEGHYGYTF.

This chain connects TRBV5-1 to TRBJ2-7; TRBD2 agrees at 8 bases. CDR3 length: 15 residues. Unmatched junction bases numbered 3, after V lost 0 bases and J lost 1 base. Germline CDR1 is SGHRS and CDR2 is YFSETQ. CDR3 protein: CASSLGSGRSYEQYF. The CDR3 coding sequence is TGCGCCAGCAGCTTGGGGAGCGGGAGATCCTACGAGCAGTACTTC.

The chain joins TRBV14 to TRBJ1-1, with D possibly TRBD1 on 5 matching bases. V was pared by 6 bases and J by 2 bases, with 16 bases between. CDR1 and CDR2 (germline): SGHDN, FVKESK. The CDR3 spans 15 residues. The CDR3 DNA sequence: TGTGCCAGCAGTCACACCCCGACAGACAACACTGAAGCTTTCTTT. This codes for CASSHTPTDNTEAFF.

This clone is judged medium-sized. The chain carries TRBV7-2 and TRBJ2-7; the match to TRBD2 covers 7 bases. CDR3 size: 12 residues. Germline CDR1 SGHTA, CDR2 FQGNSA. The trim removed 5 bases at V and 6 bases at J, leaving 4 bases unmatched. DNA of the CDR3: TGTGCCAGCAGCCTCACTAGCGTCGAGCAGTACTTC. Its translation: CASSLTSVEQYF.

A few counts support this clone. This chain connects TRBV5-6 to TRBJ2-5; the match to TRBD2 covers 9 bases. J lost 7 bases, V lost 1 base, and 14 bases had no gene match. This CDR3 is 17 amino acids long. Germline-derived CDR1 and CDR2 are SGHDT and YYEEEE. The CDR3 sequence is CASSLIPPAGGGGTQYF. Written as DNA, the CDR3 is TGTGCCAGCAGCTTGATCCCCCCAGCGGGAGGAGGCGGGACCCAGTACTTC.

The rearrangement uses TRBV27 and TRBJ2-3; no clear D. Looked up from germline, CDR1 is MNHEY and CDR2 is SMNVEV (reference sequence). V dropped 3 bases and J dropped 0 bases, with 7 bases sitting between them. The CDR3 covers 14 residues. This chain's CDR3 is CASSFFASTDTQYF. The CDR3 nucleotides read TGTGCCAGCAGTTTTTTTGCGAGCACAGATACGCAGTATTTT.

The rearrangement links TRBV7-2 to TRBJ2-3, with 13 bases aligning to TRBD2. Germline CDR1 is SGHTA and CDR2 is FQGNSA. The CDR3 is 14 amino acids. After removal of 7 bases from V and 5 bases from J, the junction contained 3 bases not matched to a gene. The chain's CDR3 is CASKTSGGLDTQYF. CDR3 bases: TGTGCCAGCAAGACTAGCGGGGGGCTAGATACGCAGTATTTT. Drawing the rest from reference TRBV7-2 and TRBJ2-3, the complete variable domain is GAGVSQSPSNKVTEKGKDVELRCDPISGHTALYWYRQSLGQGLEFLIYFQGNSAPDKSGLPSDRFSAERTGGSVSTLTIQRTQQEDSAVYLCASKTSGGLDTQYFGPGTRLTVL.

The chain is built from TRBV9 and TRBJ2-1, with TRBD1 matching 8 bases. Trimming at V came to 3 bases and at J to 5 bases, leaving 10 bases not matched to a gene. The CDR3 sequence is 16 residues long. Germline V gene lookup returns CDR1 SGDLS and CDR2 YYNGEE. CDR3 bases: TGTGCCAGCAGCGCCTCCGGGACAGGCATGGACAATGAGCAGTTCTTC. It translates to CASSASGTGMDNEQFF.

The rearrangement uses TRBV2 and TRBJ2-7; D may be TRBD1 (6 bases). Germline CDR1 SNHLY, CDR2 FYNNEI. The CDR3 covers 14 residues. V dropped 7 bases and J dropped 6 bases, with 19 bases sitting between them. Here the CDR3 reads CASNAGTLKGEQYF. CDR3 coding DNA: TGTGCCAGCAACGCCGGGACACTTAAAGGCGAGCAGTACTTC.

The rearrangement joins TRBV10-3 to TRBJ1-2; D is ambiguous. V lost 8 bases and J 2 bases, leaving 9 bases between the germline ends. This CDR3 region has 12 residues. CDR1 and CDR2 from the germline V gene are ENHRY and SYGVKD. The CDR3 sequence: CAIFAGNYGYTF. CDR3 DNA sequence: TGTGCCATCTTCGCGGGAAACTATGGCTACACCTTC.

The chain employs TRBV5-1 and TRBJ1-4; no firm D call. Germline CDR1 and CDR2: SGHRS and YFSETQ. The V end was cut by 0 bases, the J end by 3 bases, with 12 bases between. The CDR3 sequence is 16 residues long. Here the CDR3 reads CASSLAVGRSNEKLFF. The CDR3 DNA follows: TGCGCCAGCAGCTTGGCCGTAGGGAGATCTAATGAAAAACTGTTTTTT.

For the CDR3, the DNA is TGTGCCAGCAGCCCCGGACTAGCGGGGGGTTCCTACAATGAGCAGTTCTTC. Its translation is CASSPGLAGGSYNEQFF. This sequence joins TRBV9 and TRBJ2-1; 14 bases agree with TRBD2. This CDR3 is 17 amino acids long. Germline V gene data show CDR1 as SGDLS and CDR2 as YYNGEE. V gave up 4 bases and J gave up 1 base; unmatched junction bases: 4.

The chain links TRBV7-2 to TRBJ2-5; 7 nucleotides agree with TRBD2. V dropped 3 bases and J dropped 5; count of bases not matched to a gene: 3. This CDR3 comprises 13 residues. Germline values: CDR1 SGHTA, CDR2 FQGNSA. CDR3 residues: CASSLGGSETQYF. The CDR3 DNA follows: TGTGCCAGCAGCTTGGGCGGGAGTGAGACCCAGTACTTC. Complete variable domain (other parts from reference TRBV7-2 and TRBJ2-5): GAGVSQSPSNKVTEKGKDVELRCDPISGHTALYWYRQSLGQGLEFLIYFQGNSAPDKSGLPSDRFSAERTGGSVSTLTIQRTQQEDSAVYLCASSLGGSETQYFGPGTRLLVL.

The chain uses TRBV9 and TRBJ2-7; 11 nucleotides match TRBD2. This CDR3 region has 15 residues. The J segment lost 6 bases and the V segment lost 0 bases, leaving 5 bases of the junction unmatched. Germline V gene data show CDR1 as SGDLS and CDR2 as YYNGEE. CDR3 sequence: CASSVGLAGPGEQYF. For the CDR3, the DNA is TGTGCCAGCAGCGTAGGACTAGCGGGACCAGGCGAGCAGTACTTC.

The chain has TRBV7-2 and TRBJ2-1; 7 bases match TRBD1. Germline V gene sequence: CDR1 SGHTA, CDR2 FQGNSA. The CDR3 totals 15 residues. Trimming removed 6 bases from V and 2 bases from J; junction bases left unmatched: 7. CDR3 sequence reads: CASSLRQGPYNEQFF. The CDR3 DNA reads as TGTGCCAGCAGTCTTCGACAGGGACCCTACAATGAGCAGTTCTTC.

This clone was observed a few times. The chain couples TRBV27 to TRBJ2-3; TRBD1 might be the D (5 bases). The germline V and J ends were trimmed by 2 bases and 9 bases, with 12 bases remaining between them. Germline CDR1 MNHEY, CDR2 SMNVEV (reference sequence). CDR3 length: 13 amino acids. CDR3 DNA: TGTGCCAGCAGTTTAAATAGGGGAAGGACGCAGTATTTT. Its protein product is CASSLNRGRTQYF.

This chain joins TRBV28 and TRBJ2-7; 7 positions match TRBD1. CDR1 is MDHEN, CDR2 SYDVKM, per germline. The CDR3 contains 14 residues. With V trimmed by 6 bases and J by 3 bases, 8 bases remained unmatched. The CDR3 spells CASSLPGQSYEQYF. Here the CDR3 DNA reads TGTGCCAGCAGCCTACCGGGACAGAGCTACGAGCAGTACTTC.

This rearrangement joins TRBV29-1 to TRBJ1-4, with D possibly being TRBD1 (5 bases). This CDR3 is 14 amino acids long. Trimming took off 1 base at V and 8 bases at J, with 14 bases between the two ends. Germline V gives CDR1 SQVTM, CDR2 ANQGSEA. The CDR3 DNA reads TGCAGCGTTGAAGTGGGCGGGGGAGAGGAAAAACTGTTTTTT. Residues: CSVEVGGGEEKLFF.

The rearrangement joins TRBV6-6 to TRBJ2-1; 13 positions agree with TRBD2. V shed 2 bases and J 4 bases; nucleotides not matched to a gene: 2. The CDR3 length is 16 residues. Germline V gene lookup returns CDR1 MNHNY and CDR2 SVGAGI (reference sequence). The CDR3 region has the DNA TGTGCCAGCAGTTACCCGACTAGCGGGGGGTACAATGAGCAGTTCTTC. Protein: CASSYPTSGGYNEQFF.

The genes are TRBV7-2 and TRBJ2-1; 8 nucleotides match TRBD1. The CDR3 extends over 16 amino acids. Germline values: CDR1 SGHTA, CDR2 FQGNSA. Trimming at V came to 5 bases and at J to 5 bases, leaving 11 bases not matched to a gene. This CDR3 reads CASSPRTGRFDNEQFF. The CDR3 nucleotides read TGTGCCAGCAGCCCCAGGACAGGGAGGTTCGACAATGAGCAGTTCTTC.